This T cell receptor (beta chain) was documented in a study of blood T cell repertoires in COVID-19. Study at large: There were acute and convalescent COVID-19 samples, and they came from the United States, Italy and Spain. From T cells, B-cell-depleted T cells, or PBMCs came the material, which was cDNA or gDNA.

Two negative PCRs, clearance, or symptom resolution characterized the recovered Cohort 3 donors. Per the original methods: Amplification with reference gene primers provided the estimates of nucleated cell counts. TCRdb's table, derived via immunoSEQ multiplex PCR, lists solely in-frame clones and lacks some. D and trimming were read from the DNA, whereas the V and J calls and clone size are those reported in that table. The table has approximately 260,000 clones, 80% to 85% seen once. The clonotype comes from a man between 45 and 60 years old who had recovered from COVID-19. Sequenced sample: PBMCs or T cells enriched from blood (not recorded which).

The CDR3 DNA follows: TGTGCCAGTAGAACGACAGGGGTGAGCACAGATACGCAGTATTTT. Translating gives CASRTTGVSTDTQYF. The gene calls are TRBV19 and TRBJ2-3, with 8 bases that match TRBD1. Per germline, CDR1 LNHDA and CDR2 SQIVND (reference sequence). The CDR3 totals 15 residues. The V gene end was trimmed by 6 bases and the J gene end by 0 bases; junction bases not matched to a gene: 5.